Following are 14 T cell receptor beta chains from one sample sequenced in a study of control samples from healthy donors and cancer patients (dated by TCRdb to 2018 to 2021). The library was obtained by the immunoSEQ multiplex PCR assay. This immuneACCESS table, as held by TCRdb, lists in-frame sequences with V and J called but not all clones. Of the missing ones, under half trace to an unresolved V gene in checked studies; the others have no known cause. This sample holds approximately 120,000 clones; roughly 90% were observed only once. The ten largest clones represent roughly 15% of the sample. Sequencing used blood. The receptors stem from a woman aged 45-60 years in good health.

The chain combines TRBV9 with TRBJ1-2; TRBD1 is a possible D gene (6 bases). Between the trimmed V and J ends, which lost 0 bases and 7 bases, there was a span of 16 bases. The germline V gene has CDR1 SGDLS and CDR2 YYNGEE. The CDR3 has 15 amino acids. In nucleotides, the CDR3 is TGTGCCAGCAGCGTAGTAGGGGACATAAGGGGTGGCTACACCTTC. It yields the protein CASSVVGDIRGGYTF. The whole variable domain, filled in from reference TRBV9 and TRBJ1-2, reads DSGVTQTPKHLITATGQRVTLRCSPRSGDLSVYWYQQSLDQGLQFLIQYYNGEERAKGNILERFSAQQFPDLHSELNLSSLELGDSALYFCASSVVGDIRGGYTFGSGTRLTVV.

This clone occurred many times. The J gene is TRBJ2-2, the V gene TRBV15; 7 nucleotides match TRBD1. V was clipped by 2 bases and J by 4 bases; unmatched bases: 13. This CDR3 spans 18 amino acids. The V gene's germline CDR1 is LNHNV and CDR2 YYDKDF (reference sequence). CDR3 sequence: CATSRYPHRGGLTGELFF. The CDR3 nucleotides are TGTGCCACCAGCAGATATCCTCACCGAGGGGGCCTCACCGGGGAGCTGTTTTTT.

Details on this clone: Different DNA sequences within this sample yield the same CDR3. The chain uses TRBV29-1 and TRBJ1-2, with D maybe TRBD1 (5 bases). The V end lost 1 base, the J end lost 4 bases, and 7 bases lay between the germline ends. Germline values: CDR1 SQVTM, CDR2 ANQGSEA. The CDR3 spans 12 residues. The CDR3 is CSVEAGPYGYTF. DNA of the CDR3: TGCAGCGTTGAAGCAGGGCCCTATGGCTACACCTTC.

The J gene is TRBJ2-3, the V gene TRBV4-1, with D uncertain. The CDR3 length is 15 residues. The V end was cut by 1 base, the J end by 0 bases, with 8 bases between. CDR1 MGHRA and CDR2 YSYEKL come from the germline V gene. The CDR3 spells CASSQGSLSTDTQYF. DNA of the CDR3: TGCGCCAGCAGCCAAGGGAGCCTCAGCACAGATACGCAGTATTTT.

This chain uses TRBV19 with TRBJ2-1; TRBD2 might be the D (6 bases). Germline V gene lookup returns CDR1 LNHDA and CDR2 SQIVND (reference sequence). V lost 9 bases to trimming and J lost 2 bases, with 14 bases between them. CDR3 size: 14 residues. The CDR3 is CASRRRAAYNEQFF. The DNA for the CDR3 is TGTGCCAGCCGAAGGAGGGCCGCCTACAATGAGCAGTTCTTC.

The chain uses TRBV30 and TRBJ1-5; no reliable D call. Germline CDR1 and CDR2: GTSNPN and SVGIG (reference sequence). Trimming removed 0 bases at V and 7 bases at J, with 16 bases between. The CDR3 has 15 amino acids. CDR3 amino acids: CAWSVGVGGGQPQHF. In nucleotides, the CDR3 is TGTGCCTGGAGTGTCGGGGTCGGAGGCGGGCAGCCCCAGCATTTT.

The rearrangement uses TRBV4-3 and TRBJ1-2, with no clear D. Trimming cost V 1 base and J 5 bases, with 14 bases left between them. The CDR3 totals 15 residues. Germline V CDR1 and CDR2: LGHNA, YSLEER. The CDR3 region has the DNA TGCGCCAGCAGCCAAGGGTGGCGCGGGGATTATGGCTACACCTTC. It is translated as CASSQGWRGDYGYTF.

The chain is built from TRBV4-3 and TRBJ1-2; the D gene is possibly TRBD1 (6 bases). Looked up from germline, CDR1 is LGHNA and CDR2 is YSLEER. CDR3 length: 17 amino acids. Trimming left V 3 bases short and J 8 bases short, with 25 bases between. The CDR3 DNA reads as TGCGCCAGCAGCCATACAGGGAGCGCCTTCTTTTCTAGGGGCTACACCTTC. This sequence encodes CASSHTGSAFFSRGYTF.

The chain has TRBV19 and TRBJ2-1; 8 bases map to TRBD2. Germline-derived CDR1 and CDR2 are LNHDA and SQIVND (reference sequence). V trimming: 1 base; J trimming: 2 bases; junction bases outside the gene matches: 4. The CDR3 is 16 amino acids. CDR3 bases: TGTGCCAGTAGTATAGGCCAGCGGGGGACCTACAATGAGCAGTTCTTC. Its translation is CASSIGQRGTYNEQFF.

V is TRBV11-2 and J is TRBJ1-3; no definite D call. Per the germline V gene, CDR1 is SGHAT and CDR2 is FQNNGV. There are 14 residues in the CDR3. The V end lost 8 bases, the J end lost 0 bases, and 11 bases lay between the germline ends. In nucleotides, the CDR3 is TGTGCCAGCGGTCGCCAAAGCTCTGGAAACACCATATATTTT. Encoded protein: CASGRQSSGNTIYF.

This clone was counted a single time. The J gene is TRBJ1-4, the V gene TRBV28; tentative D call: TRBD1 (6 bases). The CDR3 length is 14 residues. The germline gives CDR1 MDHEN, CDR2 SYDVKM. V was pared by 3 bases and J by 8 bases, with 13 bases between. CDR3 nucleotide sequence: TGTGCCAGCAGTTTTTCAGGGGCTGGGGAAAAACTGTTTTTT. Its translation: CASSFSGAGEKLFF.

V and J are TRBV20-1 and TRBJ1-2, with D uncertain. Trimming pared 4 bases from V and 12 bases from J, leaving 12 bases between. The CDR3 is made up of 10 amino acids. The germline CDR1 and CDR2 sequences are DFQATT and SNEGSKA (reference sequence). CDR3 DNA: TGCAGTGCTACGAGGGAGAGGGACACCTTC. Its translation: CSATRERDTF.

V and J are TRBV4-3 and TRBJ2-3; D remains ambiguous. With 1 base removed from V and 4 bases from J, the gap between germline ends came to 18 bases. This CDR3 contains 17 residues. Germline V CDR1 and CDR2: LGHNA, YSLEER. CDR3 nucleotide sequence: TGCGCCAGCAGCCAAGGAGCAATAGCTTGGTTCGCAGATACGCAGTATTTT. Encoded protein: CASSQGAIAWFADTQYF.

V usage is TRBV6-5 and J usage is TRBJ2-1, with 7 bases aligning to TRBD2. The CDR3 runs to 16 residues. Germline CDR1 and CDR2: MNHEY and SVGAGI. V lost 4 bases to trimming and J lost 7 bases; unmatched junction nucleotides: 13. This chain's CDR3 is CASSSYLDVGGNEQFF. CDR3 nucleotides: TGTGCCAGCAGTTCTTACCTGGACGTGGGGGGGAATGAGCAGTTCTTC.